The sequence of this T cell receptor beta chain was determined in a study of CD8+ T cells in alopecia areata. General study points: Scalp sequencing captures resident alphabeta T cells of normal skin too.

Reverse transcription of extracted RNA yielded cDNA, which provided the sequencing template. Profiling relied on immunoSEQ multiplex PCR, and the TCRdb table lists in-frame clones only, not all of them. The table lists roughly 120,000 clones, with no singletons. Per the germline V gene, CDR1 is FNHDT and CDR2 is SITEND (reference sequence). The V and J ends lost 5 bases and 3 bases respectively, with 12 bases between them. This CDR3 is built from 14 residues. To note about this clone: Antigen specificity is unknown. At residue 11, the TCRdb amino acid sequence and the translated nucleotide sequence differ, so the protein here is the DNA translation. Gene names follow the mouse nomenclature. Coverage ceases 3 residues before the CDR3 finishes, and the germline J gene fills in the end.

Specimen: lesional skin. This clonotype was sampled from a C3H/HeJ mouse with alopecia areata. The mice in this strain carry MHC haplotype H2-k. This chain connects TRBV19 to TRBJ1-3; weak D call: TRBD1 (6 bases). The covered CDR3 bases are TGTGCCAGCAGCCAACAGGGCAATGGAAATACG. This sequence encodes CASSQQGNGNT. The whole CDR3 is CASSQQGNGNTLYF.